This T cell receptor beta chain was sequenced in a study of Graves' ophthalmopathy and Graves' hyperthyroidism (dated by TCRdb to the late 2010s). For the study in its entirety: Peripheral blood samples were taken at the time of initial diagnosis, before any treatment was given. A discovery set of 100 patients (under 45 ophthalmopathy, 55 to 65 stable hyperthyroidism) was enrolled to explore V-J signatures distinguishing ophthalmopathy from hyperthyroidism. Once sampling was done, hyperthyroidism patients were given methimazole at a starting dose of 30 mg daily, while ophthalmopathy patients were given high-dose intravenous methylprednisolone. The study used signatures of the TCR beta repertoire to tell Graves' ophthalmopathy apart from Graves' hyperthyroidism and to predict which patients would progress to ophthalmopathy. In total, around 130 blood samples were TCR-sequenced: some 43 ophthalmopathy, over 70 hyperthyroidism and roughly 17 hyperthyroidism-to-ophthalmopathy patients. The 100 or so discovery patients were randomly split 7:3 into training and test sets. An independent validation cohort comprised some 18 hyperthyroidism patients and 15 to 17 patients who later progressed from hyperthyroidism to ophthalmopathy. In roughly 6 hyperthyroidism patients, T-cell repertoires of thyroid tissue and blood were compared.

Study-wide findings and limitations: In cross-validation, the 13-signature model distinguished ophthalmopathy from stable hyperthyroidism with just over 85% sensitivity and around 81% specificity, and in the test set the corresponding values were approximately 80% and 68%. In validation, the model predicted ophthalmopathy progression with 70.59% sensitivity and roughly 72% specificity; some 13 predicted patients were CT-confirmed with GO in a median of approximately 6.5 months. Sample size was not statistically predetermined, and group allocation was not concealed from the investigators. Most expanded thyroid clonotypes with a frequency above 0.001 also appeared in blood, which suggests that blood repertoires may reflect the immune response in the thyroid.

The ophthalmopathy patients had moderately to severely active disease, with a Clinical Activity Score of 3 or higher, a NOSPECS grade of 4 or higher, and a disease duration of less than 3 months. Patients were excluded if they had other autoimmune diseases, uncontrolled infections, pregnancy or lactation. Diagnosis relied on clinical symptoms, serum thyroxine, TRAb, thyroid ultrasound and orbital computed tomography. Ficoll-Paque density gradient centrifugation was used to isolate PBMCs from about 10 ml of fresh peripheral blood. Trizol reagent was used to extract the total RNA, and its quality was then checked on an Agilent 2100 Bioanalyzer. For repertoire sequencing, TCR beta CDR3 regions were amplified from RNA transcripts. A first-round RT-PCR used HTBI primers with the Qiagen OneStep RT-PCR kit, followed by a second-round multiplex PCR, size selection and purification. Libraries were sequenced on an Illumina HiSeq2000 using paired-end 100 bp reads. The paper's data handling went like this. SOAPnuke was used to process the reads, removing any read that contained adapters or uncalled bases, had a mean Phred below 15, or lacked an exact match to the constant primer or identifier. High-quality paired reads were merged with COPE v1.2.5. Each unique nucleotide sequence was defined as a clonotype, and clonotypes were aligned to IMGT TRB V, D and J references with MiTCR v1.1. Only V-J combinations with frequency above 0.0001 were analysed, covering around 99% of repertoires. For each V-J combination, a TCR clonal expansion and chaos score was defined as F50 clonal expansion divided by the chaos observed in the TCRdist matrix. Welch's t-statistics and random forest were used to reduce features to about a dozen V-J combinations, which were fed into a naive Bayes classifier. Thyroid-blood repertoire similarity was quantified with the Morisita-Horn index. Using fastp trimming at Q25 and MiXCR clonotype assembly, TCRdb reanalyzed the public sequencing data and kept in-frame beta chains. Identical CDR3 protein sequences are pooled into one entry, listed with their most common genes and DNA. These V and J calls originate from TCRdb's pipeline instead of the authors' own analysis. The sample profile shows 200,000 to 250,000 distinct CDR3 sequences; roughly 27% of them were found once. The ten biggest clones cover approximately 8.6% of the sample.

This clonotype was seen repeatedly, ten times or more. Its binding antigen is unknown. Per-base quality was not reported, and no clone a single base away is much larger than it. The source material was peripheral blood. This TCR came from a man aged 50 to 59 with Graves' ophthalmopathy. Donor details come from another sample of the same person, matched by shared clones.

The DNA sequence is as follows: TGTGCCAGCAGTTACATCCCGGGACAGGGCTACGAGCAGTACTTC. Translation gives CASSYIPGQGYEQYF. This chain joins TRBV6-5 to TRBJ2-7; 9 central nucleotides agree with TRBD1. The CDR3, from cysteine to phenylalanine, totals 15 residues. Only the CDR3 DNA stays, 45 bases, in frame from base 1. Unmatched junction bases come to 5, with V trimmed by 2 bases and J by 3 bases. CDR1 MNHEY and CDR2 SVGAGI were looked up in the germline V gene.